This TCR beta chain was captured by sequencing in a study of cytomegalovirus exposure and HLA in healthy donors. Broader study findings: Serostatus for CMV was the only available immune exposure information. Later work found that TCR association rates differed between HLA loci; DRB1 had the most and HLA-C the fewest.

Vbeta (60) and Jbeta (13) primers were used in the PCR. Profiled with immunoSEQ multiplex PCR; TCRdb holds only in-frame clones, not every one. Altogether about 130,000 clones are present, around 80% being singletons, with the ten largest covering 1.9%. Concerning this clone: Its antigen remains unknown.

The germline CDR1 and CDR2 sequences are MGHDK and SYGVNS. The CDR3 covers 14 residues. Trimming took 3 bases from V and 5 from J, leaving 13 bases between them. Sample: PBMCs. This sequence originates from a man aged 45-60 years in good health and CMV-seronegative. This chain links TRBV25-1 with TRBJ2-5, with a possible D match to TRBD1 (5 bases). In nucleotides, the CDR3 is TGTGCCAGCAGTGATAAAACAGGAGTCGAGACCCAGTACTTC. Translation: CASSDKTGVETQYF.